This entry features one TCR beta chain sequence. The entry originates in a study of T-cell reconstitution after alpha-beta-depleted transplantation in children. V trimming: 4 bases; J trimming: 8 bases; junction bases outside the gene matches: 8. CDR1 is LGHDT and CDR2 is YNNKEL in the germline V gene (reference sequence). The CDR3 extends over 16 amino acids. Preparation of the TCRbeta library was carried out with unique molecular identifiers. TCRdb reanalysed the PCR reads using MiXCR and keeps one entry per CDR3 protein. The repertoire holds about 370,000 distinct CDR3 sequences, with approximately 20% as singletons.

The V and J genes are TRBV3-1 and TRBJ2-1, with 13 bases aligning to TRBD2. The starting material was PBMCs from the stem cell graft donor, obtained from the stem cell graft. The sequence was collected from a human donor who donated a stem cell graft to a child with acute myeloid leukemia. CDR3 loop: CASSRRSGTSGDEQFF. For the CDR3, the DNA is TGTGCCAGCAGCCGAAGGTCCGGGACTAGCGGGGATGAGCAGTTCTTC.